Listed here are 27 T cell receptor beta chains from one sample, sequenced in a study of cytomegalovirus exposure and HLA in healthy donors (dated by TCRdb to about 2017). Libraries were prepared through the immunoSEQ multiplex PCR assay. The multiplex PCR relied on a mix of 60 forward primers for TCR Vbeta segments and 13 reverse primers for TCR Jbeta segments. Entries here come from immuneACCESS through TCRdb and include only in-frame sequences with V and J called. Some clones fail to appear in such tables; in the studies checked, an unresolved V gene covers under half of the shortfall, and the cause of the remainder is unknown. Recorded for this sample are 120,000 to 150,000 clones; 75% to 80% of them occurred a single time. The leading ten clones occupy about 0.66% of the sample. Sequences were obtained from PBMCs. These receptors came from a male donor in good health and CMV-seronegative.

Here the CDR3 reads CASSLGLRLAGSTGELFF. DNA for the CDR3: TGTGCCAGCAGCTTAGGTCTAAGACTAGCGGGAAGCACCGGGGAGCTGTTTTTT. The rearrangement uses TRBV11-3 and TRBJ2-2; TRBD2 matches at 11 bases. The CDR3 loop spans 18 amino acids. Germline loops: CDR1 SGHNT, CDR2 YENEEA. V lost 1 base and J lost 4; bases outside the gene matches: 8.

The genes are TRBV7-9 and TRBJ2-1; 8 bases align to TRBD1. The germline CDR1 and CDR2 sequences are SEHNR and FQNEAQ (reference sequence). CDR3 length: 17 residues. Trimming took 5 bases from V and 8 from J; bases not matched to a gene: 17. The CDR3 loop reads CASSILTGELPGDEQFF. The CDR3 DNA reads as TGTGCCAGCAGCATCCTGACAGGGGAGCTACCCGGGGATGAGCAGTTCTTC.

The rearrangement links TRBV27 to TRBJ1-1; 11 bases fit TRBD1. V shed 6 bases, J shed 4 bases, and the junction held 4 bases outside the gene matches. Germline assignment: CDR1 MNHEY and CDR2 SMNVEV (reference sequence). CDR3 size: 14 residues. CDR3 in amino acids: CASRRTGGITEAFF. The CDR3 DNA follows: TGTGCCAGCAGGCGGACAGGGGGCATCACTGAAGCTTTCTTT.

This clone was picked up a small number of times. The chain uses TRBV29-1 and TRBJ2-3; 8 nucleotides match TRBD2. The length of the CDR3 is 15 residues. V shed 4 bases, J shed 2 bases, and the junction held 8 bases outside the gene matches. Germline V CDR1 and CDR2: SQVTM, ANQGSEA. This CDR3 is CSVVMAGGATDTQYF. The DNA of the CDR3 is TGCAGCGTTGTCATGGCCGGGGGGGCCACAGATACGCAGTATTTT.

The rearrangement links TRBV4-2 to TRBJ1-4; D is unresolved. V shed 0 bases and J shed 8 bases, with 16 bases lying between them. CDR3 size: 16 residues. Germline CDR1 reads LGHNA; CDR2 reads YNFKEQ. CDR3 nucleotides: TGTGCCAGCAGCCAAGATAGAGGAGCCATACTCGAAAAACTGTTTTTT. The encoded protein is CASSQDRGAILEKLFF.

CDR3 amino acids: CASSVSGGAEEQYF. CDR3 DNA sequence: TGTGCCAGCAGCGTTAGCGGGGGGGCTGAGGAGCAGTACTTC. The chain has TRBV7-9 and TRBJ2-5; TRBD2 matches at 11 bases. Germline loops: CDR1 SEHNR, CDR2 FQNEAQ (reference sequence). Germline trimming cut 5 bases from V and 11 bases from J; bases unmatched to any gene: 10. CDR3 length: 14 amino acids.

This chain uses TRBV4-1 with TRBJ2-5, with D perhaps TRBD1 (5 bases). V lost 0 bases to trimming and J lost 2 bases, with 7 bases between them. Germline V gene lookup returns CDR1 MGHRA and CDR2 YSYEKL. The CDR3 contains 14 residues. The CDR3 loop is CASSQEDSQETQYF. The CDR3 DNA follows: TGCGCCAGCAGCCAAGAAGACAGTCAAGAGACCCAGTACTTC.

This clone occurred a few times. The chain uses TRBV27 and TRBJ2-1; TRBD2 matches 7 bases. The CDR3 runs to 15 residues. With V trimmed by 2 bases and J by 6 bases, 7 bases remained unmatched. Germline V lookup: CDR1 MNHEY, CDR2 SMNVEV (reference sequence). In DNA form, the CDR3 reads TGTGCCAGCAGTTTACGGGGCGGGAGACGCAATGAGCAGTTCTTC. Protein sequence: CASSLRGGRRNEQFF.

This clone was counted between two and nine times. The rearrangement uses TRBV9 and TRBJ1-2, with 9 bases lining up with TRBD1. With 4 bases clipped from V and 5 bases from J, the junction kept 9 bases outside the gene matches. Germline V CDR1 and CDR2: SGDLS, YYNGEE. This CDR3 is 15 amino acids long. CDR3 nucleotide sequence: TGTGCCAGCAGCCCCCGGACAGGGGACGTATATGGCTACACCTTC. Translation gives CASSPRTGDVYGYTF.

This chain links TRBV4-1 with TRBJ1-2, with 9 bases aligning to TRBD1. Germline V gene sequence: CDR1 MGHRA, CDR2 YSYEKL. V was pared by 0 bases and J by 8 bases, with 7 bases of the junction left unmatched. CDR3 length: 15 residues. CDR3 coding DNA: TGCGCCAGCAGCCAAGATCCGGGGACAGGGCGCGGCTACACCTTC. It specifies CASSQDPGTGRGYTF.

The chain links TRBV27 to TRBJ1-2; D might be TRBD1 (6 bases). Looked up from germline, CDR1 is MNHEY and CDR2 is SMNVEV (reference sequence). With 2 bases removed from V and 0 bases from J, the gap between germline ends came to 7 bases. The CDR3 loop spans 14 amino acids. The CDR3 loop is CASSLAGANYGYTF. The DNA of the CDR3 is TGTGCCAGCAGTTTAGCAGGGGCTAACTATGGCTACACCTTC.

This clone has a single count. The chain combines TRBV30 with TRBJ2-7; 12 bases are shared with TRBD1. V lost 5 bases, J lost 6 bases, and 8 bases stayed unmatched. The CDR3 length is 14 residues. The germline V gene has CDR1 GTSNPN and CDR2 SVGIG (reference sequence). In nucleotides, the CDR3 is TGTGCCTGGCAACCCGGGACAGGGGGCGGCGAGCAGTACTTC. Protein sequence: CAWQPGTGGGEQYF.

The V gene is TRBV7-9, the J gene TRBJ1-3; weak D call: TRBD1 (5 bases). CDR3 length: 16 residues. Deletions cut 1 base from V and 2 bases from J, with 12 bases between. Germline CDR1 SEHNR, CDR2 FQNEAQ (reference sequence). CDR3 nucleotide sequence: TGTGCCAGCAGCTTAGTGCCAGGGTTGGCTGGAAACACCATATATTTT. It yields the protein CASSLVPGLAGNTIYF.

This clone was found a few times. The CDR3 DNA reads TGTGCCAGCAGCCAACGAGACAGGGTGGATACGCAGTATTTT. It yields the protein CASSQRDRVDTQYF. The chain uses TRBV14 and TRBJ2-3, with 7 bases that match TRBD1. Germline CDR1 is SGHDN and CDR2 is FVKESK. The CDR3 runs 14 residues. Unmatched junction bases numbered 5, after V lost 2 bases and J lost 6 bases.

The V gene is TRBV7-7, the J gene TRBJ2-5; TRBD1 aligns across 7 bases. V shed 5 bases and J 2 bases; nucleotides not matched to a gene: 8. CDR1 SSHAT and CDR2 FNYEAQ come from the germline V gene (reference sequence). This CDR3 contains 15 residues. The CDR3 sequence is CASSEGVGQQETQYF. The CDR3 DNA is TGTGCCAGCAGCGAAGGGGTGGGACAGCAAGAGACCCAGTACTTC.

This clone occurred a few times. The chain links TRBV6-6 to TRBJ1-2; 10 nucleotides line up with TRBD1. This CDR3 is built from 14 residues. Trimming at V came to 8 bases and at J to 5 bases, leaving 8 bases not matched to a gene. Germline CDR1 MNHNY, CDR2 SVGAGI (reference sequence). The CDR3 bases are TGTGCCAGCCGACCGGGACAGGGGTTGTATGGCTACACCTTC. It is translated as CASRPGQGLYGYTF.

The rearrangement joins TRBV7-9 to TRBJ2-1; 7 positions match TRBD2. The V gene's germline CDR1 is SEHNR and CDR2 FQNEAQ (reference sequence). Trimming took 5 bases from V and 0 from J; bases not matched to a gene: 4. The CDR3 is 15 residues long. CDR3 DNA sequence: TGTGCCAGCAGCCAAGCGGGAAACTCCTACAATGAGCAGTTCTTC. It yields the protein CASSQAGNSYNEQFF.

The J gene is TRBJ2-7, the V gene TRBV27; 12 bases are a match to TRBD1. The ends lost 5 bases at V and 2 bases at J; junction bases unmatched: 28. CDR1 and CDR2 from the germline V gene are MNHEY and SMNVEV (reference sequence). The CDR3 has 23 residues. The DNA of the CDR3 is TGTGCCAGCAGTAAGACAAGGGGGACAGGGGGCCTCAAGCGGGAGGACTTCCCCTACGAGCAGTACTTC. Its translation is CASSKTRGTGGLKREDFPYEQYF.

This clone appeared a single time. J is TRBJ2-5 and V is TRBV14; D is unresolved. Germline assignment: CDR1 SGHDN and CDR2 FVKESK. This CDR3 has 13 residues. V lost 4 bases and J 2 bases, leaving 8 bases between the germline ends. The chain's CDR3 is CASSRQIQETQYF. CDR3 coding DNA: TGTGCCAGCAGCCGCCAGATTCAAGAGACCCAGTACTTC.

The chain is built from TRBV6-5 and TRBJ1-3; TRBD1 agrees at 7 bases. The CDR3 contains 14 residues. Trimming cost V 4 bases and J 7 bases; bases outside gene matches: 7. Germline CDR1 MNHEY, CDR2 SVGAGI. The CDR3 sequence: CASSFGPGGNTIYF. The CDR3 DNA reads TGTGCCAGCAGTTTCGGACCAGGGGGTAACACCATATATTTT.

V usage is TRBV11-2 and J usage is TRBJ1-5; 8 bases align to TRBD1. Germline loops: CDR1 SGHAT, CDR2 FQNNGV. The V segment lost 8 bases and the J segment 2 bases; nucleotides outside the gene matches: 11. The CDR3 extends over 16 amino acids. The CDR3 DNA sequence: TGTGCCAGCTCTTTGGTGGCAGGGGGCCGCAATCAGCCCCAGCATTTT. This translates into CASSLVAGGRNQPQHF.

The gene calls are TRBV30 and TRBJ2-3; 8 bases agree with TRBD2. Germline lookup yields CDR1 GTSNPN and CDR2 SVGIG (reference sequence). The CDR3 spans 15 residues. The V gene end was trimmed by 4 bases and the J gene end by 3 bases; junction bases not matched to a gene: 9. CDR3 sequence: CAWNRREVHTDTQYF. As DNA, the CDR3 is TGTGCCTGGAACCGGCGGGAGGTTCATACAGATACGCAGTATTTT.

The chain links TRBV19 to TRBJ1-3; the D is unclear. Germline V gene data show CDR1 as LNHDA and CDR2 as SQIVND (reference sequence). This CDR3 is 14 amino acids long. Trimming left V 3 bases short and J 0 bases short, with 6 bases between. CDR3 nucleotides: TGTGCCAGTAGTATGACACACTCTGGAAACACCATATATTTT. This codes for CASSMTHSGNTIYF.

The chain carries TRBV27 and TRBJ1-6; possible D gene TRBD1, 6 bases. The CDR3 has 17 residues. Per germline, CDR1 MNHEY and CDR2 SMNVEV (reference sequence). Deletions cut 0 bases from V and 3 bases from J, with 12 bases between. CDR3 region: CASSLSSTGLYNSPLHF. In nucleotides, the CDR3 is TGTGCCAGCAGTTTATCCTCGACAGGCCTCTATAATTCACCCCTCCACTTT.

This rearrangement joins TRBV30 to TRBJ2-1; 9 bases match TRBD2. The CDR3 loop spans 14 amino acids. V lost 4 bases and J lost 1; bases outside the gene matches: 2. The V gene's germline CDR1 is GTSNPN and CDR2 SVGIG (reference sequence). The CDR3 loop reads CAWMSGGSYNEQFF. For the CDR3, the DNA is TGTGCCTGGATGAGCGGGGGGTCCTACAATGAGCAGTTCTTC. Supplemented by reference TRBV30 and TRBJ2-1, the full variable domain reads SQTIHQWPATLVQPVGSPLSLECTVEGTSNPNLYWYRQAAGRGLQLLFYSVGIGQISSEVPQNLSASRPQDRQFILSSKKLLLSDSGFYLCAWMSGGSYNEQFFGPGTRLTVL.

This clone came up a few times. Other DNA sequences from this sample encode an identical CDR3 as well. The chain couples TRBV4-1 to TRBJ1-1, with D perhaps TRBD1 (5 bases). The V gene's germline CDR1 is MGHRA and CDR2 YSYEKL. Trimming shortened V by 0 bases and J by 5 bases, and 13 bases separated the two germline ends. This CDR3 contains 15 residues. The DNA of the CDR3 is TGCGCCAGCAGCCAAGAGGGAAGGGGATGGACTGAAGCTTTCTTT. It codes for CASSQEGRGWTEAFF.

The chain links TRBV18 to TRBJ1-1; 12 nucleotides line up with TRBD1. The germline V gene has CDR1 KGHSH and CDR2 LQKENI. Losses at the gene ends were 3 bases for V and 3 bases for J; bases not matched to a gene: 5. CDR3 size: 16 residues. The CDR3 loop reads CASSPGQGAGDTEAFF. The DNA of the CDR3 is TGTGCCAGCTCACCGGGACAGGGGGCGGGGGACACTGAAGCTTTCTTT.